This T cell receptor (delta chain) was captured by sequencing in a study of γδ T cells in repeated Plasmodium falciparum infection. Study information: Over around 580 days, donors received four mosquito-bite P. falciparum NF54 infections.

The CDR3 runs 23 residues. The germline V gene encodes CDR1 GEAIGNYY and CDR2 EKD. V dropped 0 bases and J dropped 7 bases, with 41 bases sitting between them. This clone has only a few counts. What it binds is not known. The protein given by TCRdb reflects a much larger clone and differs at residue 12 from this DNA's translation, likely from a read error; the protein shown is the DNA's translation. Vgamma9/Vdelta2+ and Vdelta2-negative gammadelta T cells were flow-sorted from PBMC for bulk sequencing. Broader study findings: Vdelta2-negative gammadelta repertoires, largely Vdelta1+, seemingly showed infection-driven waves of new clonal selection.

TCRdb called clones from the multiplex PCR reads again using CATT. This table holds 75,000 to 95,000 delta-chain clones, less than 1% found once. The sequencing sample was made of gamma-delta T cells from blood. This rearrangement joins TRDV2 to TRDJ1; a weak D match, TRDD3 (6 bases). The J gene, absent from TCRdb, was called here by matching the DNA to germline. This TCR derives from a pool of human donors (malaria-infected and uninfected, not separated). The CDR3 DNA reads TGTGCCTGTGACACCGCCGGTCGGGCCAGGGTCCGGGGGACTCGACCCCTATCGCCTAAACTCATCTTT. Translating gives CACDTAGRARVRGTRPLSPKLIF.